The T cell receptor beta chain under discussion was sequenced for a study of cytomegalovirus exposure and HLA in healthy donors. About the study: Out of roughly 170 million T cells, an earlier analysis found 117 million unique TCR beta sequences in total. Early released data had tens of millions of unique TCRs, all coming from HLA-typed donors. Findings and caveats of the study: CMV serostatus was the only immune exposure information that was available.

Turning to this clone: The antigen is not known.

Germline values: CDR1 SGDLS, CDR2 YYNGEE. V was pared by 4 bases and J by 2 bases, with 18 bases between. This CDR3 has 16 residues. The study ran its PCR with 60 Vbeta and 13 Jbeta primers. Sequencing was performed with immunoSEQ multiplex PCR; in TCRdb, only in-frame clones are kept and a portion is missing. The table shows around 130,000 clones, with roughly 88% occurring only once. Donors likely had unrecorded immune exposures despite being nominally healthy when sampled. The V call is TRBV9, the J call TRBJ2-5; a weak D match, TRBD1 (7 bases). Input material: PBMCs. The origin of this receptor is a man aged 45-65 years in good health and CMV-seronegative. CDR3 sequence reads: CASSPGPRGRQETQYF. DNA for the CDR3: TGTGCCAGCAGCCCCGGCCCCAGGGGGAGGCAAGAGACCCAGTACTTC. Full variable domain (rest looked up from reference TRBV9 and TRBJ2-5): DSGVTQTPKHLITATGQRVTLRCSPRSGDLSVYWYQQSLDQGLQFLIQYYNGEERAKGNILERFSAQQFPDLHSELNLSSLELGDSALYFCASSPGPRGRQETQYFGPGTRLLVL.